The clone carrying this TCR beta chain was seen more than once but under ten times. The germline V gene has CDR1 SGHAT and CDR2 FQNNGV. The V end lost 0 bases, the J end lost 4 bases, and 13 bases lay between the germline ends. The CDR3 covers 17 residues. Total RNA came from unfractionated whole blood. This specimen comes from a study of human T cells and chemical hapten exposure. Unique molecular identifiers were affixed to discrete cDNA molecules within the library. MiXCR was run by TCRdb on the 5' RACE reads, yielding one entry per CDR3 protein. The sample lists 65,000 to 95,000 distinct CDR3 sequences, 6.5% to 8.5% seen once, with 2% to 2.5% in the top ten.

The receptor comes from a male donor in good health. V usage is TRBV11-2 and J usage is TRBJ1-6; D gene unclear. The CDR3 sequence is CASSLDGAHFYNSPLHF. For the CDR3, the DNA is TGTGCCAGCAGCTTAGATGGCGCCCATTTTTATAATTCACCCCTCCACTTT.